Following are 10 T cell receptor beta chains from one sample sequenced in a study of T cell changes during pregnancy in multiple sclerosis. TCRdb's table, derived via immunoSEQ multiplex PCR, lists solely in-frame clones and lacks some. The sample contains tens of thousands of clones, approximately 92% of which appear only once. Sample: CD4+ T cells from peripheral blood mononuclear cells, taken in the third trimester of pregnancy. The receptors shown here come from a female donor with multiple sclerosis, enrolled in a pregnancy study.

The gene calls are TRBV20-1 and TRBJ1-1, with D unresolved. CDR1 is DFQATT, CDR2 SNEGSKA, per germline (reference sequence). The CDR3 sequence is 11 residues long. V was clipped by 6 bases and J by 3 bases, with 8 bases between them. The CDR3 nucleotides are TGCAGTGCCACCCTAGACACTGAAGCTTTCTTT. Its protein product is CSATLDTEAFF.

The chain links TRBV6-5 to TRBJ1-1; the D is unclear. This CDR3 comprises 13 residues. Trimming took 2 bases from V and 6 from J, leaving 10 bases between them. The V gene's germline CDR1 is MNHEY and CDR2 SVGAGI. The CDR3 DNA reads as TGTGCCAGCAGTTACGTTTTAGGAGCTGAAGCTTTCTTT. Its protein is CASSYVLGAEAFF.

The V call is TRBV6-6, the J call TRBJ2-5; TRBD2 matches at 7 bases. Per germline, CDR1 MNHNY and CDR2 SVGAGI (reference sequence). The CDR3 has 13 amino acids. V lost 7 bases to trimming and J lost 4 bases; unmatched junction nucleotides: 6. CDR3 in amino acids: CASTRGGVETQYF. CDR3 coding DNA: TGTGCCAGCACCCGTGGGGGGGTAGAGACCCAGTACTTC.

The rearrangement links TRBV4-1 to TRBJ1-2, with D maybe TRBD1 (6 bases). The CDR3 has 14 residues. CDR1 and CDR2 (germline): MGHRA, YSYEKL. V was shortened by 7 bases and J by 8 bases, with 20 bases between the two germline ends. CDR3 nucleotide sequence: TGCGCCAGCACCCTTAGGACAGCTTGGGGGGGCTACACCTTC. Encoded protein: CASTLRTAWGGYTF.

The gene calls are TRBV5-1 and TRBJ1-6, with 7 bases aligning to TRBD1. V lost 2 bases to trimming and J lost 8 bases; unmatched junction nucleotides: 1. The CDR3 consists of 13 residues. Germline loops: CDR1 SGHRS, CDR2 YFSETQ. CDR3 in amino acids: CASSFQGDSPLHF. The CDR3 region has the DNA TGCGCCAGCAGCTTCCAGGGGGATTCACCCCTCCACTTT.

The chain has TRBV5-1 and TRBJ2-3, with 10 bases that match TRBD2. Germline CDR1 SGHRS, CDR2 YFSETQ. With 4 bases clipped from V and 2 bases from J, the junction kept 7 bases outside the gene matches. The CDR3 spans 16 residues. The CDR3 loop reads CASSTPLAGVTDTQYF. Written as DNA, the CDR3 is TGCGCCAGCAGCACCCCCCTAGCGGGGGTCACAGATACGCAGTATTTT.

This chain joins TRBV19 and TRBJ2-1; TRBD1 might be the D (5 bases). The CDR3 runs 12 residues. V shed 5 bases and J shed 13 bases, with 15 bases lying between them. Germline V CDR1 and CDR2: LNHDA, SQIVND (reference sequence). The CDR3 spells CASSPAAGNQFF. In DNA, the CDR3 is TGTGCCAGTAGTCCTGCGGCAGGGAATCAGTTCTTC.

This chain links TRBV6-5 with TRBJ2-1; maybe TRBD2 (7 bases). Germline loops: CDR1 MNHEY, CDR2 SVGAGI. The V end was cut by 5 bases, the J end by 12 bases, with 17 bases between. This CDR3 is 13 amino acids long. CDR3 DNA sequence: TGTGCCAGCAGTCCACTACCGAGGGGGGGGCAGTTCTTC. Translating gives CASSPLPRGGQFF.

The chain recombines TRBV6-4 with TRBJ2-1, with 11 bases fitting TRBD2. V dropped 6 bases and J dropped 7; count of bases not matched to a gene: 11. The CDR3 has 16 residues. In germline, CDR1 is MRHNA, CDR2 SNTAGT. The CDR3 DNA reads TGTGCCAGCAGGAGGGGGGGGACTAGCGGTGCTAATGAGCAGTTCTTC. Translation: CASRRGGTSGANEQFF.

V gene TRBV19 combines with J gene TRBJ1-1, with D maybe TRBD1 (5 bases). There are 14 residues in the CDR3. Germline-derived CDR1 and CDR2 are LNHDA and SQIVND (reference sequence). V lost 1 base to trimming and J lost 7 bases, with 13 bases between them. DNA for the CDR3: TGTGCCAGTAGTATAGGAGTGCAGGGCGGTGAAGCTTTCTTT. Its translation is CASSIGVQGGEAFF.